This T cell receptor (beta chain) was observed in a study of ipilimumab plus nivolumab after autologous stem cell transplantation (dated by TCRdb to 2020 to 2023). Study-wide context: The median number of doses that trial patients received was roughly five for ipilimumab and about 8 for nivolumab. The DLBCL cohort included primary refractory and relapsed disease, with 18-month progression-free survival of about 86% and 27% respectively. Patients undergoing autologous transplant for high-risk diffuse large B cell lymphoma, mature T cell lymphoma, or multiple myeloma were enrolled in the trial. The intent-to-treat population of the trial consisted of 30 to 35 patients. The paper as a whole reports these results and caveats: According to the authors, a biologic rationale for studying the approach further came from T cell receptor repertoire, regulatory T cell phenotype and gut microbiota profiles. Combined checkpoint inhibition as post-transplant consolidation was concluded by the authors to appear tolerable.

To note about this clone: Its antigen is still unknown. No much larger clonotype is one base removed from it; base qualities were not supplied.

V and J lose 6 bases and 0 bases, and a span of 12 bases separates them. CDR3 length: 15 amino acids, cysteine to phenylalanine. Of all the DNA, just the CDR3 is kept, 45 bases in frame from base 1. CDR1 SNHLY and CDR2 FYNNEI were looked up in the germline V gene. Starting 14 to 28 days after the autologous transplant, patients began checkpoint therapy, which included ipilimumab at 1 mg/kg intravenously on day 1 of selected weeks. Nivolumab was given at 3 mg/kg intravenously on day 1 of weeks 1, 4, 7, 10, and every two weeks through week 26. Combined checkpoint inhibition with ipilimumab and nivolumab as consolidation after autologous stem cell transplantation was tested in a Phase Ib clinical trial. Library preparation was by the immunoSEQ multiplex PCR assay. TCRdb retrieved this table from immuneACCESS and kept in-frame rearrangements only. Not all clones are present; in checked studies, unresolved V genes account for under half, and no reason is known for the remainder. This sample comprises about 17,000 clones, roughly 80% of them detected only once. The ten largest clones take up 35% to 45% of the sample.

This chain joins TRBV2 to TRBJ2-1; the D gene cannot be named for sure. This clonotype was obtained from a male donor with diffuse large B-cell lymphoma. Sequenced here: PBMCs, sampled in a trial of ipilimumab plus nivolumab as post-transplant consolidation. The encoded CDR3 is CASSMGSNSYNEQFF. The nucleotide sequence reads as follows: TGTGCCAGCAGCATGGGAAGTAACTCCTACAATGAGCAGTTCTTC.